Below are 14 T cell receptor beta chains sequenced from a single sample in a study of T cells in Graves' hyperthyroidism and ophthalmopathy. RNA transcripts gave rise to amplified TCR beta CDR3 regions. The primer set for the first-round RT-PCR of the TCR CDR3 was HTBI. TCRdb ran MiXCR on the multiplex PCR reads and lists one entry per CDR3 protein. The data contain 400,000 to 550,000 distinct CDR3 sequences, 24% of them singletons. The specimen sequenced was blood. These receptors all come from a woman in her 30s with Graves' ophthalmopathy.

This clonotype was seen a handful of times. The rearrangement uses TRBV2 and TRBJ2-2; D may be TRBD2 (5 bases). This CDR3 contains 15 residues. Trimming removed 2 bases at V and 0 bases at J, with 7 bases between. Germline CDR1 reads SNHLY; CDR2 reads FYNNEI. The CDR3 is CASSELATNTGELFF. CDR3 in DNA: TGTGCCAGCAGTGAACTAGCTACGAACACCGGGGAGCTGTTTTTT.

The table lists this clonotype with a few counts. This chain joins TRBV13 and TRBJ2-7; 8 bases are a match to TRBD1. Germline assignment: CDR1 PRHDT and CDR2 FYEKMQ (reference sequence). Trimming removed 5 bases from V and 6 bases from J; junction bases left unmatched: 9. This CDR3 contains 14 residues. CDR3 bases: TGTGCCAGCAGCCCCCACGGGACAGGCCGCGAGCAGTACTTC. The encoded protein is CASSPHGTGREQYF.

This clonotype was observed many times. V usage is TRBV5-1 and J usage is TRBJ1-5, with D uncertain. V gave up 0 bases and J gave up 3 bases, with 7 bases separating them. This CDR3 contains 14 residues. Germline V lookup: CDR1 SGHRS, CDR2 YFSETQ. The CDR3 nucleotides are TGCGCCAGCAGCTTGGAAGGGCCCAATCAGCCCCAGCATTTT. The encoded protein is CASSLEGPNQPQHF.

This clonotype was counted ten times or more. The V gene is TRBV7-2, the J gene TRBJ2-7; 11 nucleotides match TRBD2. Germline-derived CDR1 and CDR2 are SGHTA and FQGNSA. J was trimmed by 4 bases and V by 5 bases; bases with no gene match: 7. CDR3 size: 15 residues. CDR3 DNA sequence: TGTGCCAGCAGCCGTAGCGGGGGGGCTACATACGAGCAGTACTTC. It codes for CASSRSGGATYEQYF. The full variable domain, completed using reference TRBV7-2 and TRBJ2-7, is GAGVSQSPSNKVTEKGKDVELRCDPISGHTALYWYRQSLGQGLEFLIYFQGNSAPDKSGLPSDRFSAERTGGSVSTLTIQRTQQEDSAVYLCASSRSGGATYEQYFGPGTRLTVT.

This clonotype has a handful of counts. The genes are TRBV4-2 and TRBJ1-6; 10 positions agree with TRBD1. The CDR3 extends over 17 amino acids. V trimming: 3 bases; J trimming: 10 bases; junction bases outside the gene matches: 12. Germline V CDR1 and CDR2: LGHNA, YNFKEQ. The CDR3 reads CASSQPTGQGRGSPLHF. The CDR3 coding sequence is TGTGCCAGCAGCCAGCCAACGGGACAGGGGAGAGGGTCACCCCTCCACTTT.

There are many counts of this clonotype. The chain uses TRBV12-3 or TRBV12-4 and TRBJ1-6; no firm D call. Deletions cut 3 bases from V and 5 bases from J, with 8 bases between. The CDR3 contains 14 residues. CDR3: CASSFIGDNSPLHF. Written as DNA, the CDR3 is TGTGCCAGCAGTTTCATAGGAGATAATTCACCCCTCCACTTT.

This clonotype was detected a few times. The chain joins TRBV6-5 to TRBJ2-5; the D gene is possibly TRBD1 (5 bases). The CDR3 covers 12 residues. V lost 10 bases and J 6 bases, leaving 15 bases between the germline ends. CDR1 MNHEY and CDR2 SVGAGI come from the germline V gene. Written as DNA, the CDR3 is TGTGCCACCAAGGCAGGGCAGCAGACCCAGTACTTC. This codes for CATKAGQQTQYF.

At least ten counts were recorded for this clonotype. The V gene is TRBV7-2, the J gene TRBJ2-4; 11 positions agree with TRBD2. Trimming removed 5 bases from V and 3 bases from J; junction bases left unmatched: 15. The CDR3 extends over 19 amino acids. Germline CDR1 reads SGHTA; CDR2 reads FQGNSA. The CDR3 DNA reads TGTGCCAGCAGCACAAGGGCCCCTGGACTAGCGGGTCGCAAAAACATTCAGTACTTC. It codes for CASSTRAPGLAGRKNIQYF. The full variable domain, rest sourced from reference TRBV7-2 and TRBJ2-4, is GAGVSQSPSNKVTEKGKDVELRCDPISGHTALYWYRQSLGQGLEFLIYFQGNSAPDKSGLPSDRFSAERTGGSVSTLTIQRTQQEDSAVYLCASSTRAPGLAGRKNIQYFGAGTRLSVL.

The V gene is TRBV6-5, the J gene TRBJ2-7; a weak D match, TRBD2 (7 bases). The CDR3 length is 15 residues. The germline V gene encodes CDR1 MNHEY and CDR2 SVGAGI. V lost 0 bases and J lost 4, with 13 bases in between. CDR3 amino acids: CASSYSRGRLYEQYF. In DNA, the CDR3 is TGTGCCAGCAGTTACTCGCGGGGGCGTTTGTACGAGCAGTACTTC.

This clonotype was seen a handful of times. The chain is built from TRBV18 and TRBJ2-7; D not certain. In germline, CDR1 is KGHSH, CDR2 LQKENI. There are 14 residues in the CDR3. Deletions cut 2 bases from V and 3 bases from J, with 11 bases between. The DNA of the CDR3 is TGTGCCAGCTCACCATTCAATAAGGACTACGAGCAGTACTTC. As protein: CASSPFNKDYEQYF.

A word on this clonotype: A much larger clonotype is one base distant, so this may be a read error. The V call is TRBV2, the J call TRBJ2-7; D tentatively reads TRBD1 or TRBD2 (5 bases each). Germline V gives CDR1 SNHLY, CDR2 FYNNEI. The germline V and J ends were trimmed by 5 bases and 4 bases, with 15 bases remaining between them. The length of the CDR3 is 14 residues. The CDR3 here is CASSPSEGRYEQYF. CDR3 nucleotides: TGTGCCAGCAGTCCGAGCGAGGGGCGATACGAGCAGTACTTC.

This clonotype was seen many times. This chain connects TRBV6-5 to TRBJ1-1, with a weak D call TRBD1 (5 bases). The CDR3 contains 13 residues. With 4 bases removed from V and 7 bases from J, the gap between germline ends came to 13 bases. The V gene's germline CDR1 is MNHEY and CDR2 SVGAGI. CDR3 amino acids: CASSLGGADEAFF. Written as DNA, the CDR3 is TGTGCCAGCAGTTTGGGTGGGGCCGATGAAGCTTTCTTT.

V usage is TRBV12-3 or TRBV12-4 and J usage is TRBJ1-5; D not resolved. V was trimmed by 3 bases and J by 4 bases, leaving 7 bases between them. CDR3 length equals 13 residues. CDR3 nucleotides: TGTGCCAGCAGTTTTGCCGAGAATCAGCCCCAGCATTTT. As protein: CASSFAENQPQHF.

This clonotype was found a few times. This rearrangement joins TRBV19 to TRBJ1-1; D possibly corresponds to TRBD1 (5 bases). From germline, CDR1 is LNHDA and CDR2 SQIVND (reference sequence). The CDR3 is made up of 11 amino acids. In nucleotides, the CDR3 is TGTGCTGTGGGGACCGAACAAGAAGCTTTCTTT. It codes for CAVGTEQEAFF.